The rows below give T cell receptor beta chains drawn from one sample of a study of quantifying T cell responses using KT2 cells. TCRdb fed the UMI-ligation and nested PCR reads into MiXCR, producing one record per CDR3 protein. Seen here are fewer than 40,000 distinct CDR3 sequences, roughly 8% observed once, and the top ten hold less than 20%. Input material: PBMCs spiked with cells of the T cell clone KT2. These TCRs come from a human donor. CDR3s include the opening cysteine and the closing phenylalanine or tryptophan. The D gene is left open where the match is weak. The listing skips clone size in some rows; elsewhere it reads once, few, many or a size class.

V: TRBV10-3; size: many; J: TRBJ1-1; D: NA; CDR3: CAISESGLRRTEAFF; DNA: TGTGCCATCAGTGAGTCGGGACTGCGGCGCACTGAAGCTTTCTTT
V: TRBV29-1; size: NA; J: TRBJ2-5; D: TRBD1; CDR3: CSVAEGGEETQYF; DNA: TGCAGCGTTGCCGAAGGGGGCGAAGAGACCCAGTACTTC
V: TRBV6-1; size: many; J: TRBJ2-3; D: TRBD1; CDR3: CASSEGTGHTDTQYF; DNA: TGTGCCAGCAGTGAAGGGACAGGGCACACAGATACGCAGTATTTT
V: TRBV6-5; size: many; J: TRBJ2-1; D: TRBD2; CDR3: CASSTSGVKQFF; DNA: TGTGCCAGCAGTACTAGCGGGGTAAAGCAGTTCTTC
V: TRBV6-1; size: many; J: TRBJ1-2; D: NA; CDR3: CASSGIRRTVYGYTF; DNA: TGTGCCAGCAGTGGAATTCGGCGAACGGTCTATGGCTACACCTTC
V: TRBV6-5; size: few; J: TRBJ1-2; D: TRBD1; CDR3: CASRTGGVRYTF; DNA: TGTGCCAGCAGGACAGGGGGCGTTCGCTACACCTTC
V: TRBV2; size: NA; J: TRBJ2-1; D: NA; CDR3: CASSDWGIGNEQFF; DNA: TGTGCCAGCAGTGATTGGGGAATTGGCAATGAGCAGTTCTTC
V: TRBV14; size: many; J: TRBJ1-1; D: NA; CDR3: CASSQDRRMAFF; DNA: TGTGCCAGCAGCCAAGACCGGAGGATGGCTTTCTTT
V: TRBV18; size: NA; J: TRBJ1-1; D: TRBD1; CDR3: CASSPSGQVEAFF; DNA: TGTGCCAGCTCACCCTCCGGACAGGTTGAAGCTTTCTTT
V: TRBV5-1; size: many; J: TRBJ2-3; D: NA; CDR3: CASSPTNPGAPDTQYF; DNA: TGCGCCAGCAGCCCTACAAACCCAGGGGCCCCAGATACGCAGTATTTT
V: TRBV2; size: NA; J: TRBJ1-1; D: NA; CDR3: CASSGEQRQEAFF; DNA: TGTGCCAGCAGTGGGGAACAGCGTCAGGAAGCTTTCTTT
V: TRBV18; size: NA; J: TRBJ2-3; D: TRBD2; CDR3: CASSPVAGVLTSSTDTQYF; DNA: TGTGCCAGCTCACCGGTAGCGGGCGTTCTCACCTCTAGCACAGATACGCAGTATTTT
V: TRBV6-1; size: NA; J: TRBJ2-3; D: TRBD1; CDR3: CASSEALGQWTDTQYF; DNA: TGTGCCAGCAGTGAAGCGCTGGGACAGTGGACAGATACGCAGTATTTT
V: TRBV5-1; size: NA; J: TRBJ1-1; D: NA; CDR3: CASSLAPGQNTEAFF; DNA: TGCGCCAGCAGCTTGGCCCCGGGACAGAACACTGAAGCTTTCTTT
V: TRBV4-2; size: many; J: TRBJ1-1; D: TRBD1; CDR3: CASSQGTGMNTEAFF; DNA: TGTGCCAGCAGCCAGGGGACAGGGATGAACACTGAAGCTTTCTTT
V: TRBV5-5; size: many; J: TRBJ1-5; D: TRBD1; CDR3: CASSFWWGSSPRDRASQPQHF; DNA: TGTGCCAGCAGCTTTTGGTGGGGGTCATCCCCCCGGGACAGGGCTAGTCAGCCCCAGCATTTT
V: TRBV21-1; size: many; J: TRBJ1-1; D: NA; CDR3: CASSTGDTLNTEAFF; DNA: TGTGCCAGCAGCACAGGGGACACTTTGAACACTGAAGCTTTCTTT
V: TRBV11-2; size: many; J: TRBJ2-3; D: NA; CDR3: CASSWGGLRTDTQYF; DNA: TGTGCCAGCAGCTGGGGGGGGCTTCGCACAGATACGCAGTATTTT
V: TRBV25-1; size: few; J: TRBJ1-4; D: NA; CDR3: CASSGGIGASNEKLFF; DNA: TGTGCCAGCAGTGGGGGAATAGGGGCCTCTAATGAAAAACTGTTTTTT
V: TRBV12-3/TRBV12-4; size: many; J: TRBJ1-2; D: NA; CDR3: CASSLVRYGYTF; DNA: TGTGCCAGCAGTTTAGTCCGGTATGGCTACACCTTC
V: TRBV19; size: many; J: TRBJ2-3; D: TRBD1; CDR3: CASSRQGAADTQYF; DNA: TGTGCCAGTAGCAGACAGGGGGCAGCAGATACGCAGTATTTT
V: TRBV4-1; size: few; J: TRBJ2-1; D: TRBD2; CDR3: CASSQDRPSGGYNEQFF; DNA: TGCGCCAGCAGCCAAGATAGGCCCAGCGGGGGATACAATGAGCAGTTCTTC
V: TRBV11-2; size: few; J: TRBJ2-1; D: NA; CDR3: CASRKLTGVSYNEQFF; DNA: TGTGCCAGCAGGAAGCTGACAGGAGTATCCTACAATGAGCAGTTCTTC
V: TRBV28; size: few; J: TRBJ2-6; D: NA; CDR3: CASSSTGSGANVLTF; DNA: TGTGCCAGCAGTTCTACAGGTTCTGGGGCCAACGTCCTGACTTTC
V: TRBV29-1; size: many; J: TRBJ1-4; D: NA; CDR3: CSVLQPPGTNEKLFF; DNA: TGCAGCGTTCTTCAGCCCCCCGGGACCAATGAAAAACTGTTTTTT
V: TRBV5-6; size: NA; J: TRBJ1-1; D: NA; CDR3: CASSLGPLPTENTEAFF; DNA: TGTGCCAGCAGCTTAGGTCCTCTACCGACAGAGAACACTGAAGCTTTCTTT
V: TRBV10-2; size: few; J: TRBJ1-3; D: NA; CDR3: CASSARPGKSGNTIYF; DNA: TGCGCCAGCAGCGCCCGTCCAGGGAAGAGCGGAAACACCATATATTTT
V: TRBV15; size: NA; J: TRBJ2-1; D: TRBD2; CDR3: CATSRDLGTSGRLGQFF; DNA: TGTGCCACCAGCAGAGATTTGGGGACTAGCGGGCGCCTTGGGCAGTTCTTC
V: TRBV7-6; size: NA; J: TRBJ2-1; D: NA; CDR3: CASSDPGSYNEQFF; DNA: TGTGCCAGCAGCGACCCCGGCTCCTACAATGAGCAGTTCTTC
V: TRBV28; size: few; J: TRBJ2-3; D: NA; CDR3: CASSEGETDTQYF; DNA: TGTGCCAGCAGCGAGGGAGAGACCGATACGCAGTATTTT
V: TRBV20-1; size: many; J: TRBJ1-1; D: TRBD1; CDR3: CSARDPRGPNTEAFF; DNA: TGCAGTGCTAGAGATCCCAGGGGGCCGAACACTGAAGCTTTCTTT
V: TRBV7-9; size: many; J: TRBJ1-5; D: NA; CDR3: CASSLVEGYDSNQPQHF; DNA: TGTGCCAGCAGCTTAGTTGAAGGGTATGATAGCAATCAGCCCCAGCATTTT
V: TRBV5-6; size: NA; J: TRBJ2-7; D: NA; CDR3: CASSLSTYEQYF; DNA: TGTGCCAGCAGCTTGAGTACCTACGAGCAGTACTTC
V: TRBV6-2/TRBV6-3; size: NA; J: TRBJ1-2; D: TRBD1; CDR3: CASSYGTTGGNYGYTF; DNA: TGTGCCAGCAGTTACGGGACGACAGGGGGTAACTATGGCTACACCTTC